Sequencing of this T cell receptor beta chain was carried out in a study of early T cells in non-severe SARS-CoV-2 infection. This clonotype has a count of ten or more. TCRdb passed the 5' RACE reads through MiXCR, listing each CDR3 protein once. This sample has tens of thousands of distinct CDR3 sequences, with 4.5% to 6% found just once. Material for sequencing was whole blood. This clonotype originated in an adult who was a healthcare worker with PCR-confirmed SARS-CoV-2 infection or an uninfected control (not recorded which).

CDR3 amino acids: CSVLKSRDRVTEDTQYF. CDR3 sequence (DNA): TGCAGCGTCCTTAAAAGTAGGGACAGGGTCACCGAAGATACGCAGTATTTT. The chain carries TRBV29-1 and TRBJ2-3; 9 positions match TRBD1. This CDR3 spans 17 amino acids. V lost 6 bases and J lost 5; bases outside the gene matches: 18. From germline, CDR1 is SQVTM and CDR2 ANQGSEA.